One and the same sample provided the 3 T cell receptor beta chains below, sequenced in a study of cytomegalovirus exposure and HLA in healthy donors. Primers included in the PCR were 60 Vbeta and 13 Jbeta primers. Measured with immunoSEQ multiplex PCR; TCRdb has only the in-frame clones, and not every one. The sample totals around 100,000 clones. Sequencing was done on a sample of PBMCs. These receptors originate from a man aged 50 or older in good health and CMV-seronegative.

The chain uses TRBV18 and TRBJ2-7; tentative D call: TRBD2 (5 bases). Trimming pared 2 bases from V and 0 bases from J, leaving 14 bases between. The CDR3 sequence is 16 residues long. Germline values: CDR1 KGHSH, CDR2 LQKENI. The CDR3 sequence is CASSPIDRGYSYEQYF. In nucleotides, the CDR3 is TGTGCCAGCTCACCAATTGATCGGGGTTACTCCTACGAGCAGTACTTC.

The J gene is TRBJ2-5, the V gene TRBV5-8; D is perhaps TRBD1 (5 bases). V lost 0 bases and J lost 4, with 16 bases in between. CDR3 length: 16 amino acids. The germline gives CDR1 SGHTS, CDR2 YDEGEE. The CDR3 here is CASSLGAARDGETQYF. The CDR3 DNA follows: TGTGCCAGCAGCTTGGGGGCCGCCAGGGATGGAGAGACCCAGTACTTC.

The rearrangement joins TRBV14 to TRBJ2-7, with 8 bases fitting TRBD1. With 4 bases clipped from V and 4 bases from J, the junction kept 9 bases outside the gene matches. Germline assignment: CDR1 SGHDN and CDR2 FVKESK. The CDR3 covers 15 residues. CDR3 DNA: TGTGCCAGCAGCCGCGCCGGGACAGGACCATACGAGCAGTACTTC. Its translation: CASSRAGTGPYEQYF.